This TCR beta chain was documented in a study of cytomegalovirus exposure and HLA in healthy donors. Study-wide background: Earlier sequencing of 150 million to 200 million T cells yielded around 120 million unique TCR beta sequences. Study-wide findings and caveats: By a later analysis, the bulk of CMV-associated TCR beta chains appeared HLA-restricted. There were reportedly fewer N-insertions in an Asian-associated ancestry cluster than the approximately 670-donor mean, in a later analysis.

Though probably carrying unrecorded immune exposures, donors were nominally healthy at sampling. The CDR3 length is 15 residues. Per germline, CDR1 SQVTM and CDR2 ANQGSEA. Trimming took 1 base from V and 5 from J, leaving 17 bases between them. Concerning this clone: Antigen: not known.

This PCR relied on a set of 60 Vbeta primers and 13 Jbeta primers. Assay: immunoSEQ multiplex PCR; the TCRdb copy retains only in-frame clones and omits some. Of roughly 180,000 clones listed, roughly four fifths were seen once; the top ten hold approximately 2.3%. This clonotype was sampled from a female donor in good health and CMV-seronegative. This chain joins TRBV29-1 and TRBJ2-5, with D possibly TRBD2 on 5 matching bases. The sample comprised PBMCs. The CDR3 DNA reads TGCAGCGTTGAAGTGGAGCAGGCCCCGGGGGAGACCCAGTACTTC. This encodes CSVEVEQAPGETQYF.